This T cell receptor (beta chain) was captured by sequencing in a study of T cell responses to AZD1222 COVID-19 vaccine. Concerning this clone itself: Its specificity is not known.

Produced via immunoSEQ multiplex PCR; TCRdb's table is partial and in-frame only. The sample contains about 120,000 clones, just over 85% of which appear only once. Study-wide results and limits: Clonal diversity may have been underestimated in mostly white British donors.

This CDR3 has 13 amino acids. Trimming pared 0 bases from V and 6 bases from J, leaving 10 bases between. Germline CDR1 is SGHNT and CDR2 is YYREEE (reference sequence). The genes are TRBV5-4 and TRBJ2-7; unclear D gene. This sequence originates from an adult in good health. The sequencing here drew on peripheral blood, taken on day 0 of AZD1222 vaccination. CDR3 protein: CASSLGVFGEQYF. The CDR3 region has the DNA TGTGCCAGCAGCTTGGGGGTATTCGGCGAGCAGTACTTC.